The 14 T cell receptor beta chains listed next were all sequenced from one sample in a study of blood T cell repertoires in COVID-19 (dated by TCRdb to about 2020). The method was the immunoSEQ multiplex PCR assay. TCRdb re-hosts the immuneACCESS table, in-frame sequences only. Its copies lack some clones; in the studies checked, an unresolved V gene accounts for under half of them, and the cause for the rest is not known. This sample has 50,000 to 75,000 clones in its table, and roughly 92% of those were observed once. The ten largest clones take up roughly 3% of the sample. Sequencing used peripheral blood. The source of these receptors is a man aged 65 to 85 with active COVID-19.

CDR3 protein: CASSYRGLGLNEQFF. CDR3 in DNA: TGTGCCAGCAGTTACCGAGGACTAGGTCTCAATGAGCAGTTCTTC. This chain uses TRBV6-2 or TRBV6-3 with TRBJ2-1; 7 bases map to TRBD2. This CDR3 is built from 15 residues. The V and J ends lost 2 bases and 6 bases, in that order; junction bases with no gene match: 7. The germline gives CDR1 MNHEY, CDR2 SVGEGT.

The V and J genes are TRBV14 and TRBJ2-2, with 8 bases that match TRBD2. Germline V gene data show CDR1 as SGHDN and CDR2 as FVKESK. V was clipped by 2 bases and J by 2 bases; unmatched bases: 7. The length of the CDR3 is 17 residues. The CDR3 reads CASSQRAGVSNTGELFF. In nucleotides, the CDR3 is TGTGCCAGCAGCCAAAGAGCGGGGGTTTCAAACACCGGGGAGCTGTTTTTT.

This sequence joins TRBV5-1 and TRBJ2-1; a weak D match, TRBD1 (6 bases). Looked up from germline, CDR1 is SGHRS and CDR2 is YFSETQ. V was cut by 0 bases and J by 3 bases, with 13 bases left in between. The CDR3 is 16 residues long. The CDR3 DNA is TGCGCCAGCAGCTTGGGAGTCGGACAGCTCTACAATGAGCAGTTCTTC. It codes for CASSLGVGQLYNEQFF.

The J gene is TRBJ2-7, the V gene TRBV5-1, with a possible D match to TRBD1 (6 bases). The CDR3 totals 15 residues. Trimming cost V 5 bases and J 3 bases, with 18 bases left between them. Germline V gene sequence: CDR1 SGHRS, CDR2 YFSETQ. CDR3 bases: TGCGCCAGCAGACGACAGGAGTCTTATGGCTACGAGCAGTACTTC. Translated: CASRRQESYGYEQYF.

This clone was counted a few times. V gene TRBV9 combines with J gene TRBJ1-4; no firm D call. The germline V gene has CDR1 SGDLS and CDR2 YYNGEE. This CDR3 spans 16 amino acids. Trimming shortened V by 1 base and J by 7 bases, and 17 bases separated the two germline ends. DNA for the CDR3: TGTGCCAGCAGCGTATCCCGTGGGTGGGGAGGTGAAAAACTGTTTTTT. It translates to CASSVSRGWGGEKLFF.

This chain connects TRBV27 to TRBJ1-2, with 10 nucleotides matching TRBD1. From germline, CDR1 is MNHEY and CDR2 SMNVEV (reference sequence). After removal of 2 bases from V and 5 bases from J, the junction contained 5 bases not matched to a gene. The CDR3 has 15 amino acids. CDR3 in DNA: TGTGCCAGCAGTTTAGGACAGGGGGTTGAGTATGGCTACACCTTC. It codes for CASSLGQGVEYGYTF.

As DNA, the CDR3 is TGTGCCAGCAGCTTGCCGACAGGGGAGAATGAAAAACTGTTTTTT. Residues: CASSLPTGENEKLFF. This chain connects TRBV7-9 to TRBJ1-4; TRBD1 aligns across 8 bases. Unmatched junction bases numbered 5, after V lost 3 bases and J lost 5 bases. The CDR3 runs to 15 residues. CDR1 is SEHNR and CDR2 is FQNEAQ in the germline V gene (reference sequence).

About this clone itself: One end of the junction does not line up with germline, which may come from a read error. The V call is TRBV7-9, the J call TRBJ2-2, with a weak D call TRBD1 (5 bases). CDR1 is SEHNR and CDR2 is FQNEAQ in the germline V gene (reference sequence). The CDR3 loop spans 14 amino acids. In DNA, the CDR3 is TGTGCCAGCAGCTTAGGCACAGGTACCGTGGAGCTGTTTTTT. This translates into CASSLGTGTVELFF.

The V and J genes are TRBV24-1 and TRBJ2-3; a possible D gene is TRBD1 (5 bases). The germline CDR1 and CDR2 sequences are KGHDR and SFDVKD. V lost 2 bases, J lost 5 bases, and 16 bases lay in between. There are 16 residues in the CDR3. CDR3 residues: CATSDYRPGLGDTQYF. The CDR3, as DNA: TGTGCCACCAGTGATTATCGGCCAGGGTTAGGAGATACGCAGTATTTT.

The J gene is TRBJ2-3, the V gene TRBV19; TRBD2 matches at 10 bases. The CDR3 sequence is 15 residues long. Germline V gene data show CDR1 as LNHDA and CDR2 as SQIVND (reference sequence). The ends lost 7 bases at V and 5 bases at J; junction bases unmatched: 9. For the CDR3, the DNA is TGTGCCAGTAAAACAAAAGCGGGGGGGCAAGATACGCAGTATTTT. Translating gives CASKTKAGGQDTQYF. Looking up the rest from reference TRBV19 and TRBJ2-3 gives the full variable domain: DGGITQSPKYLFRKEGQNVTLSCEQNLNHDAMYWYRQDPGQGLRLIYYSQIVNDFQKGDIAEGYSVSREKKESFPLTVTSAQKNPTAFYLCASKTKAGGQDTQYFGPGTRLTVL.

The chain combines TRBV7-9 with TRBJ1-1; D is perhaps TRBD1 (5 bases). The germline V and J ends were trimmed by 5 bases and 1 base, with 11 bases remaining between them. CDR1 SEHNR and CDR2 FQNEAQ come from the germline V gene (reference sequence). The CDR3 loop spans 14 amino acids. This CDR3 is CASSTTTGNTEAFF. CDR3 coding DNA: TGTGCCAGCAGCACGACCACAGGGAACACTGAAGCTTTCTTT.

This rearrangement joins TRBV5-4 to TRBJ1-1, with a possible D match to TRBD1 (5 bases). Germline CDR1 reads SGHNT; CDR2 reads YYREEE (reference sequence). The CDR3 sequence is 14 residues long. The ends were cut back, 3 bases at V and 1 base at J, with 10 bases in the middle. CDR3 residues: CASSSSGGNTEAFF. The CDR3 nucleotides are TGTGCCAGCAGCTCAAGCGGGGGGAACACTGAAGCTTTCTTT. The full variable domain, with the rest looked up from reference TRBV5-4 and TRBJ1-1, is ETGVTQSPTHLIKTRGQQVTLRCSSQSGHNTVSWYQQALGQGPQFIFQYYREEENGRGNFPPRFSGLQFPNYSSELNVNALELDDSALYLCASSSSGGNTEAFFGQGTRLTVV.

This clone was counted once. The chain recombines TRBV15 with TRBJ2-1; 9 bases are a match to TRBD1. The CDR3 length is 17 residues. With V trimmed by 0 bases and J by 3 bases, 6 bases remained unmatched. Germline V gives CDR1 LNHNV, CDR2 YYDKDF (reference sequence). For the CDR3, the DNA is TGTGCCACCAGCAGAGATCTCGCGGGACAGGGCTACAATGAGCAGTTCTTC. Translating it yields CATSRDLAGQGYNEQFF.

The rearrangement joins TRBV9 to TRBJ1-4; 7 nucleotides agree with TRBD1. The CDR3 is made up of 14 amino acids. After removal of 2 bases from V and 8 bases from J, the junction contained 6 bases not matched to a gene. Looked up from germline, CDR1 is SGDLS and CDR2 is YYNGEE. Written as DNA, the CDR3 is TGTGCCAGCAGCGTTAAGGGGGCTGGAGAAAAACTGTTTTTT. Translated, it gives CASSVKGAGEKLFF. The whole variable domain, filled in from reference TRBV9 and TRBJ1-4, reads DSGVTQTPKHLITATGQRVTLRCSPRSGDLSVYWYQQSLDQGLQFLIQYYNGEERAKGNILERFSAQQFPDLHSELNLSSLELGDSALYFCASSVKGAGEKLFFGSGTQLSVL.